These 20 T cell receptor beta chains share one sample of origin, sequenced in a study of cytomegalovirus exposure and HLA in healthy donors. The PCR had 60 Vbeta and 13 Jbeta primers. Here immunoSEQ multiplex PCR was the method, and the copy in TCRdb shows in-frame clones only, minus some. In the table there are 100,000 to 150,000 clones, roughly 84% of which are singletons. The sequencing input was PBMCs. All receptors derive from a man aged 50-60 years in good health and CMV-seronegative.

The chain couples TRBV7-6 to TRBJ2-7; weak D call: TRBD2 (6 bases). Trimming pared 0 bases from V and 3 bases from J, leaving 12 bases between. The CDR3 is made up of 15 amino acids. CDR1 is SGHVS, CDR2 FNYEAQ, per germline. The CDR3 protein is CASSLAPSEYYEQYF. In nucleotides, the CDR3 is TGTGCCAGCAGCTTAGCCCCTAGCGAGTACTACGAGCAGTACTTC.

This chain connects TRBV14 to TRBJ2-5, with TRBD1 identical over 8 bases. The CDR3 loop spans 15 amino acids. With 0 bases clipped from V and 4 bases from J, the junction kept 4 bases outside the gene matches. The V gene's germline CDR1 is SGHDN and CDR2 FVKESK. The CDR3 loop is CASSQDPRGRETQYF. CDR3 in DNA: TGTGCCAGCAGCCAAGACCCCAGGGGGCGAGAGACCCAGTACTTC.

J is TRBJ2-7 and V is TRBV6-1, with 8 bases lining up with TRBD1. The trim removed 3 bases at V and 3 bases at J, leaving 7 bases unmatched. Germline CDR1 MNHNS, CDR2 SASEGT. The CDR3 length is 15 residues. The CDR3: CASSDGAGTGYEQYF. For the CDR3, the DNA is TGTGCCAGCAGTGATGGAGCCGGGACAGGCTACGAGCAGTACTTC.

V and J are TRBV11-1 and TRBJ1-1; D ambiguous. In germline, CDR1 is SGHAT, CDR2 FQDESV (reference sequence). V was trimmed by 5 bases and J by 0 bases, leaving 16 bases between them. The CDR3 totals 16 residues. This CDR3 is CASSVLSSVLNTEAFF. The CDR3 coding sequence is TGTGCCAGCAGCGTACTATCAAGTGTGTTGAACACTGAAGCTTTCTTT.

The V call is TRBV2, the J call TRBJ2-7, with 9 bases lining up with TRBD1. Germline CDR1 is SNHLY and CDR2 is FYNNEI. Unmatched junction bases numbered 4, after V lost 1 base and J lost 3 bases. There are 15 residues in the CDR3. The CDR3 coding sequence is TGTGCCAGCAGTGAAGATGGGACAGGGCGCTACGAGCAGTACTTC. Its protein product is CASSEDGTGRYEQYF.

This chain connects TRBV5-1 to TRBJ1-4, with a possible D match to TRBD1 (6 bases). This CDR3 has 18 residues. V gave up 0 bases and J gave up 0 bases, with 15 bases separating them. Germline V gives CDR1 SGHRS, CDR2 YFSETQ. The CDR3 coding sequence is TGCGCCAGCAGCTTGGGGACAGTACCCTTTGCAACTAATGAAAAACTGTTTTTT. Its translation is CASSLGTVPFATNEKLFF.

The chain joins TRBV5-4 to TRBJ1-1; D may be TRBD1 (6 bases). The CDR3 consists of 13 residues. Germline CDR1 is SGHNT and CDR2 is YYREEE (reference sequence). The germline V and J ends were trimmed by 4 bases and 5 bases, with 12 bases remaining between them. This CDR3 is CASSPRGPTEAFF. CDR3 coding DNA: TGTGCCAGCAGCCCCAGGGGACCTACTGAAGCTTTCTTT.

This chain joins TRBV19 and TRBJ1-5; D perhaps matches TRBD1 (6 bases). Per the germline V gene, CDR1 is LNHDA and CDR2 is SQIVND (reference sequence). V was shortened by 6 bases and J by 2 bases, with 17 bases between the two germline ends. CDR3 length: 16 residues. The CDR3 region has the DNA TGTGCCAGTAGCCATGGGGGGGCATCTCGCAATCAGCCCCAGCATTTT. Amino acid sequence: CASSHGGASRNQPQHF.

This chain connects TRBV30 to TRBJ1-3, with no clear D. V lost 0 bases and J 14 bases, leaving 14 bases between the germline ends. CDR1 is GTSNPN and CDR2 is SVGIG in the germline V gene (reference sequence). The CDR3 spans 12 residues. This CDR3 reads CAWSVPIGNVYF. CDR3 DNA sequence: TGTGCCTGGAGTGTGCCGATTGGCAACGTATATTTT.

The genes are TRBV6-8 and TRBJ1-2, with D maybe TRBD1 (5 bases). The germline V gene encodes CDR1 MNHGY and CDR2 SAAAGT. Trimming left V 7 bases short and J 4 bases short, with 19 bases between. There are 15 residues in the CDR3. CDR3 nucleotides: TGTGCCAGCATGTTAGAATCAGGGATTCTCTATGGCTACACCTTC. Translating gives CASMLESGILYGYTF.

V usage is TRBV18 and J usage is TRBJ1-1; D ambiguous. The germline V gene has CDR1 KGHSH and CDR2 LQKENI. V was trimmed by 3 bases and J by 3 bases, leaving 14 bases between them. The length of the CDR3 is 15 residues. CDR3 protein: CASSPLAGSDTEAFF. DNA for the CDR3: TGTGCCAGCTCACCGTTAGCGGGGTCGGACACTGAAGCTTTCTTT.

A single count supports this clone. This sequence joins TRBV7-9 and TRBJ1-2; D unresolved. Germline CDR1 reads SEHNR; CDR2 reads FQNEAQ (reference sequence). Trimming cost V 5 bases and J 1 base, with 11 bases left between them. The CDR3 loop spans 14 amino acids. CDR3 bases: TGTGCCAGCAGCACAAACAGTTTTAACTATGGCTACACCTTC. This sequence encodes CASSTNSFNYGYTF.

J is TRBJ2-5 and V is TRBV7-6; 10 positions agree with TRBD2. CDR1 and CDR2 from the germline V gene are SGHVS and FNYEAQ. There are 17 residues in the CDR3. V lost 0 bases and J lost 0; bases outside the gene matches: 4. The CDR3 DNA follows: TGTGCCAGCAGCTTAGCGCTTAGCGGGGGGTACCAAGAGACCCAGTACTTC. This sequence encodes CASSLALSGGYQETQYF.

Here the CDR3 DNA reads TGCGCCAGCAGTGAGTCGAAGGTCGGGGGGAGGACAGATACGCAGTATTTT. Its protein is CASSESKVGGRTDTQYF. The rearrangement joins TRBV10-1 to TRBJ2-3; 7 bases map to TRBD2. The trim removed 0 bases at V and 3 bases at J, leaving 9 bases unmatched. CDR3 length: 17 amino acids. Germline-derived CDR1 and CDR2 are WNHNN and SYGVQD (reference sequence).

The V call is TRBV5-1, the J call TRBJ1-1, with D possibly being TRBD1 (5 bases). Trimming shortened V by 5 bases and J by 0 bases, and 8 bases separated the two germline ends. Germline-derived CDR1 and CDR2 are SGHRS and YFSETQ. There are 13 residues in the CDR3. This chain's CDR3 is CASSSGLNTEAFF. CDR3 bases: TGCGCCAGCAGTTCAGGGCTGAACACTGAAGCTTTCTTT.

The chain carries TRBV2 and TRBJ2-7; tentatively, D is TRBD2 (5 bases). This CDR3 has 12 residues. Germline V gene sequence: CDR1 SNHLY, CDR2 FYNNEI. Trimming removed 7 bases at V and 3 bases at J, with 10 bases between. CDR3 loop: CASIAGIYEQYF. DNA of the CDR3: TGTGCCAGCATAGCCGGGATCTACGAGCAGTACTTC. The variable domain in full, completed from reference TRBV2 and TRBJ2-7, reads EPEVTQTPSHQVTQMGQEVILRCVPISNHLYFYWYRQILGQKVEFLVSFYNNEISEKSEIFDDQFSVERPDGSNFTLKIRSTKLEDSAMYFCASIAGIYEQYFGPGTRLTVT.

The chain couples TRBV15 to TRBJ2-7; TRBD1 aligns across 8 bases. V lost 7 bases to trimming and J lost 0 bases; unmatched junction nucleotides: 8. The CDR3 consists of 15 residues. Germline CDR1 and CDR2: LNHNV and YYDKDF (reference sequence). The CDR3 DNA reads TGTGCCACCACCCCGGACAGGGCGTCCTCCTACGAGCAGTACTTC. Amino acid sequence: CATTPDRASSYEQYF. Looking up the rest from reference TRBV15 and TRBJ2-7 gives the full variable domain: DAMVIQNPRYQVTQFGKPVTLSCSQTLNHNVMYWYQQKSSQAPKLLFHYYDKDFNNEADTPDNFQSRRPNTSFCFLDIRSPGLGDTAMYLCATTPDRASSYEQYFGPGTRLTVT.

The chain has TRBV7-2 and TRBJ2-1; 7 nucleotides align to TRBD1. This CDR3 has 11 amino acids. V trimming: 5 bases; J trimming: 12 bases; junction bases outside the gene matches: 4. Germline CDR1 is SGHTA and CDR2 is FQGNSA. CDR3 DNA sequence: TGTGCCAGCAGCACAGGGGCTGTGCAGTTCTTC. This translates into CASSTGAVQFF.

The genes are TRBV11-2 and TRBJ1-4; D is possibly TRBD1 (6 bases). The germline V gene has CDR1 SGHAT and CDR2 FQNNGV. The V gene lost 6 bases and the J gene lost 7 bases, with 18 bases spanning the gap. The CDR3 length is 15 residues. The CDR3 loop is CASSPVTGSSEKLFF. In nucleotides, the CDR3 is TGTGCCAGCAGTCCTGTCACAGGGAGCAGTGAAAAACTGTTTTTT.

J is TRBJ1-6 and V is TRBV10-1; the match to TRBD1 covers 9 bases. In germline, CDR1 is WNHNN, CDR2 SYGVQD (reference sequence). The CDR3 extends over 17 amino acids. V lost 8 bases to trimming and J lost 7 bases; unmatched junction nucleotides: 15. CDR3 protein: CASRTLRDRVRNSPLHF. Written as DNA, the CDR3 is TGCGCCAGCCGGACCCTCCGGGACAGGGTGCGAAATTCACCCCTCCACTTT.